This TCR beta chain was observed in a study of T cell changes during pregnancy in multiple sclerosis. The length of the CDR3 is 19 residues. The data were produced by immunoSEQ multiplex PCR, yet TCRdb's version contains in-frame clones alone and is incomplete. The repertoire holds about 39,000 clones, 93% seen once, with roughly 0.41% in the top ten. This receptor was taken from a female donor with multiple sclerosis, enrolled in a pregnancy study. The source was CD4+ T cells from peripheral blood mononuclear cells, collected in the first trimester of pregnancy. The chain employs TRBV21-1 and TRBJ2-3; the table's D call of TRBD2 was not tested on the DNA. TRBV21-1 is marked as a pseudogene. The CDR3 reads CASSKVETSGGAPGDTQYF. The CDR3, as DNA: TGTGCCAGCAGCAAAGTGGAGACTAGCGGGGGGGCCCCCGGAGATACGCAGTATTTT.